These T cell receptor beta chains were read from a single sample in a study of cytomegalovirus exposure and HLA in healthy donors. Produced via immunoSEQ multiplex PCR; TCRdb's table is partial and in-frame only. The data hold some 95,000 clones, with 55% to 75% observed a single time. Sequencing was performed on PBMCs. These receptors all come from a woman aged 18 to 35 in good health and CMV-seropositive. The CDR3 runs from the conserved cysteine through the conserved F or W. The D gene is left open where the match is weak. Rows may omit the clone size; those that give it use once, few, many or a size class.

TRBD2	TRBV5-1	few	TRBJ2-1	TGCGCCAGCAGCCCCGGACTAGCGGGGGGAACATCCTACAATGAGCAGTTCTTC	CASSPGLAGGTSYNEQFF
NA	TRBV11-2	NA	TRBJ1-3	TGTGCCAGCAGCTTATGGGCACCGGCGAGCTCTGGAAACACCATATATTTT	CASSLWAPASSGNTIYF
NA	TRBV7-9	few	TRBJ2-7	TGTGCCAGCACCTGGGGGGGCGGAACCTACGAGCAGTACTTC	CASTWGGGTYEQYF
NA	TRBV6-5	NA	TRBJ1-3	TGTGCCAGCGCTGTAGGGACACTTGGAAACACCATATATTTT	CASAVGTLGNTIYF
NA	TRBV5-6	once	TRBJ2-7	TGTGCCAGCAGCTTGTATTTGGGGCTCGACGAGCAGTACTTC	CASSLYLGLDEQYF
TRBD1	TRBV5-6	NA	TRBJ2-3	TGTGCCAGCAGACCCTTACAGGGGAGCACAGATACGCAGTATTTT	CASRPLQGSTDTQYF
TRBD1	TRBV19	NA	TRBJ2-7	TGTGCCAGTAGTTCGGGACAGGCCCTCTACGAGCAGTACTTC	CASSSGQALYEQYF
NA	TRBV10-3	NA	TRBJ1-4	TGTGCCATCAGTGAGGAGAATGAAAAACTGTTTTTT	CAISEENEKLFF
NA	TRBV5-1	NA	TRBJ2-2	TGCGCCAGCAGCTTGGTAGGAGAGACCGGGGAGCTGTTTTTT	CASSLVGETGELFF
TRBD1	TRBV7-2	NA	TRBJ2-7	TGTGCCAGCAGCTTTGCAGGGGGCTACGAGCAGTACTTC	CASSFAGGYEQYF
NA	TRBV18	NA	TRBJ1-1	TGTGCCAGCTCACCAGGGCTGAACACTGAAGCTTTCTTT	CASSPGLNTEAFF
NA	TRBV5-1	NA	TRBJ1-4	TGCGCCAGCAGCGCTGCAGGGTTTGCAACTAATGAAAAACTGTTTTTT	CASSAAGFATNEKLFF
NA	TRBV28	many	TRBJ1-1	TGTGCCAGCAGTCCAACGGGGGGGGACGCTTTCTTT	CASSPTGGDAFF
TRBD1	TRBV27	NA	TRBJ2-1	TGTGCCAGCAGTTTGCAGGGGGCAGGGGGTGAGCAGTTCTTC	CASSLQGAGGEQFF
TRBD1	TRBV9	NA	TRBJ2-2	TGTGCCAGCAGCAACCGCGCAAGGACAGGGAAGAACACCGGGGAGCTGTTTTTT	CASSNRARTGKNTGELFF
TRBD1	TRBV10-3	NA	TRBJ1-1	TGTGCCATCAGTTTTGAGGGGGCTAATGAAGCTTTCTTT	CAISFEGANEAFF
TRBD1	TRBV7-2	NA	TRBJ2-5	TGTGCCAGCAGCCGGACAGGGGTAGGGGAGACCCAGTACTTC	CASSRTGVGETQYF
NA	TRBV2	once	TRBJ2-5	TGTGCCAGCAGGGCGGTTGGCTACACGGAAGAGACCCAGTACTTC	CASRAVGYTEETQYF
TRBD2	TRBV30	NA	TRBJ2-3	TGTGCCGGCAAACCTGGGTGGAGCGGGAGGGCCGATACGCAGTATTTT	CAGKPGWSGRADTQYF
TRBD2	TRBV7-9	NA	TRBJ2-6	TGTGCCAGCACCCCCCGGGGGGTCGACGTCCTGACTTTC	CASTPRGVDVLTF
TRBD2	TRBV6-4	NA	TRBJ2-1	TGTGCCAGCAGCCCTTTGGGCGGGGGGGGAGATGAGCAGTTCTTC	CASSPLGGGGDEQFF
TRBD1	TRBV2	NA	TRBJ1-1	TGTGCCAGCAGTGAAGGAGAGGGGGCGAGCGCAGGGTTAGCTTTCTTT	CASSEGEGASAGLAFF
TRBD2	TRBV15	NA	TRBJ2-1	TGTGCCACCAGCAGAGATAGTCTAGCGGGAGTCCATGAGCAGTTCTTC	CATSRDSLAGVHEQFF
NA	TRBV27	NA	TRBJ1-2	TGTGCCAGCAGGACTACAGGGTTTAACTATGGCTACACCTTC	CASRTTGFNYGYTF
TRBD1	TRBV9	NA	TRBJ1-1	TGTGCCAGCAGCGTGGTACCGACAGGGATTAACACTGAAGCTTTCTTT	CASSVVPTGINTEAFF
TRBD2	TRBV6-1	NA	TRBJ2-1	TGTGCCAGCAGTGAAGAGCTAGCGGCCTACAATGAGCAGTTCTTC	CASSEELAAYNEQFF
TRBD2	TRBV27	NA	TRBJ2-3	TGTGCCAGCAGTTGGACTAGTGGCACAGATACGCAGTATTTT	CASSWTSGTDTQYF
NA	TRBV28	NA	TRBJ2-3	TGTGCCAGTTCTAACACAGATACGCAGTATTTT	CASSNTDTQYF
NA	TRBV4-2	few	TRBJ1-6	TGTGCCAGCAGCCAAGAAACAGGGTATACATATAATTCACCCCTCCACTTT	CASSQETGYTYNSPLHF
NA	TRBV11-2	NA	TRBJ2-5	TGTGCCAGCAGCTCCCAGGCGGGGGCTTGGGAGACCCAGTACTTC	CASSSQAGAWETQYF
NA	TRBV5-6	NA	TRBJ1-1	TGTGCCAGCAGCTGGGTGGGGGGAGGTACTGAAGCTTTCTTT	CASSWVGGGTEAFF
TRBD2	TRBV5-1	NA	TRBJ2-7	TGCGCCAGCAGCTTGACTAGCGAGTCCTACGAGCAGTACTTC	CASSLTSESYEQYF
NA	TRBV4-1	NA	TRBJ2-2	TGCGCCAGCAGCCAAGTAAGGGGCGGCGGGGAGCTGTTTTTT	CASSQVRGGGELFF
TRBD2	TRBV19	NA	TRBJ2-4	TGTGCCAGTAGTGTGGGCTCCGGGACTAGCGGGGGAACAGGGAACATTCAGTACTTC	CASSVGSGTSGGTGNIQYF
TRBD1	TRBV18	NA	TRBJ2-2	TGTGCCAGCTCACCACCGGGACAGACCGGGGAGCTGTTTTTT	CASSPPGQTGELFF
TRBD1	TRBV28	few	TRBJ1-5	TGTGCCAGCAGTTTCGGGGACAGGGGAAGCGGACAGCCCCAGCATTTT	CASSFGDRGSGQPQHF
TRBD1	TRBV5-6	NA	TRBJ2-2	TGTGCCAGCAGCTTGATGGGACAGGCCAACACCGGGGAGCTGTTTTTT	CASSLMGQANTGELFF
NA	TRBV5-1	NA	TRBJ2-3	TGCGCCAGCAGCTTGCCAGGTAGCACAGATACGCAGTATTTT	CASSLPGSTDTQYF
NA	TRBV11-3	few	TRBJ2-7	TGTGCCAGCAGCCCCATCCCAAAGGGGAGGTCGACCTACGAGCAGTACTTC	CASSPIPKGRSTYEQYF
NA	TRBV5-1	NA	TRBJ1-4	TGCGCCAGCAGCTTGGTATCAACTAATGAAAAACTGTTTTTT	CASSLVSTNEKLFF
NA	TRBV9	NA	TRBJ2-5	TGTGCCAGCAGCGGGAGGGGCGGACAAGAGACCCAGTACTTC	CASSGRGGQETQYF
TRBD2	TRBV2	NA	TRBJ2-1	TGTGCCAGCAGGGTACTAGCGGGAGTTTACAATGAGCAGTTCTTC	CASRVLAGVYNEQFF
NA	TRBV5-1	NA	TRBJ2-5	TGCGCCAGCAGCTTGGCTGGGGGCGCGTTGGAGACCCAGTACTTC	CASSLAGGALETQYF
NA	TRBV9	NA	TRBJ2-2	TGTGCCAGCAGAGAGGGTCCCGCGAACACCGGGGAGCTGTTTTTT	CASREGPANTGELFF